The rows below give T cell receptor beta chains drawn from one sample of a study of molecular identifiers for immune sequencing clone quantification. Each CDR3 protein gets one entry after TCRdb re-called the PCR reads with MiXCR. The data show over 85,000 distinct CDR3 sequences, with 30% to 35% seen just once and around a tenth held by the top ten. Sequences were obtained from naive CD8+ T cells from blood, with Jurkat cell RNA spiked in. The receptors shown here come from a human donor in good health. Some libraries in this study had Jurkat cell RNA spiked in. The conserved cysteine and the conserved F or W are not part of the CDR3 here.

ASRDGLAGDPSD	TRBV27	12
ASSKEVSTSTDTQY	TRBV6-1	14
ASSPRQGMVGELF	TRBV7-8	13
ASSHGDWEGDEQF	TRBV7-8	13
ASSLWGASTDTQY	TRBV12-3/TRBV12-4	13
ASSSGGTDTQY	TRBV4-3	11
ASSQAGPSEAF	TRBV14	11
ASRGFSGRSYEQY	TRBV4-1	13
ASSFGTAYLGEPQY	TRBV7-8	14
ASSGRFNQPQH	TRBV27	11
ASSSGTSGRALYEQY	TRBV5-1	15
ASSYIGTGSRQREAF	TRBV6-2/TRBV6-3	15
SVEAGRFTEAF	TRBV29-1	11
SVDATNYGYT	TRBV29-1	10
ASSSGGFLTDTQY	TRBV7-2	13
ASSSMGNEQF	TRBV11-2	10
SAIRRVFLNEQY	TRBV20-1	12
ASSYSINEQF	TRBV6-6	10
ASSLALLPAGVVGGANVLT	TRBV7-2	19
ASGLGNSYEQY	TRBV27	11
ASSFDRGPYEQY	TRBV7-3	12
ASSLPDGDNEQF	TRBV9	12
ASSFRGGNSPLH	TRBV28	12
ASSLAPGSLNTEAF	TRBV5-6	14
ASSLGPGTTNEQF	TRBV28	13
ASSQEMRGGNTIY	TRBV4-3	13